This TCR beta chain was sequenced during a study of Tregs in tolerant kidney transplant recipients. Study-level points and caveats: The small number of patients limits these findings pending further validation. Activated donor B cell expansion appeared to reveal the most relevant donor-specific TCRbeta repertoire. Biological reproducibility was not directly addressed, but technical replication error appeared minimal.

Thawed PBMCs were FACS-sorted into unstimulated CD4+CD25+CD127- regulatory T cells, CD4+CD25- non-regulatory cells, CD4 and CD8 cells. With regard to this clone: Its antigen is not known.

Libraries were prepared by immunoSEQ multiplex PCR; TCRdb keeps only in-frame clonotypes and omits some of them. This table holds 85,000 to 90,000 clones, 90% to 95% found once. Germline loops: CDR1 WSHSY, CDR2 SAAADI. The CDR3 totals 14 residues. Trimming took 10 bases from V and 5 from J, leaving 17 bases between them. The sequenced sample was CD8+ T cells from blood. This chain links TRBV10-2 with TRBJ2-2, with D perhaps matching TRBD2 (6 bases). This clonotype originated in a human donor in good health. The CDR3 here is CATEGLPGTGELFF. As DNA, the CDR3 is TGCGCCACGGAGGGGTTACCGGGAACCGGGGAGCTGTTTTTT.